Presented here are 4 T cell receptor beta chains from one specimen sequenced in a study of blood T cells in healthy people across ages. The use of a sample-barcoded 5' primer and a J-beta primer mix characterized a second PCR of about 7 to 12 cycles. Via MiXCR, TCRdb re-called the 5' RACE reads, giving one row per CDR3 protein. The repertoire holds about 1.4 million distinct CDR3 sequences, with 59% as singletons. Sequenced: blood. The source is a man aged 18 to 30 in good health.

This clonotype was seen only a few times. This sequence joins TRBV25-1 and TRBJ2-1, with D perhaps TRBD2 (6 bases). CDR3 length equals 13 residues. Trimming stripped 6 bases from V and 9 bases from J, with 15 bases between. Per the germline V gene, CDR1 is MGHDK and CDR2 is SYGVNS. CDR3 DNA sequence: TGTGCCAGCAGGGGACTTGGAAGGGGTGAGCAGTTCTTC. Protein sequence: CASRGLGRGEQFF.

On this clonotype itself: One junction end does not reproduce the germline sequence, and a read error may be involved. The rearrangement links TRBV12-3 or TRBV12-4 to TRBJ2-1; 12 bases are a match to TRBD2. The CDR3 is made up of 16 amino acids. CDR3 sequence: CASSSLLAGGFGEQFF. CDR3 coding DNA: TGTGCCAGCAGTTCCTTACTAGCGGGAGGTTTTGGTGAGCAGTTCTTT.

The genes are TRBV7-2 and TRBJ1-6; 8 bases agree with TRBD1. Germline CDR1 SGHTA, CDR2 FQGNSA. V shed 4 bases and J 8 bases; nucleotides not matched to a gene: 4. This CDR3 comprises 14 residues. Here the CDR3 reads CASSYRQGHSPLHF. The CDR3 DNA is TGTGCCAGCAGCTACAGACAGGGGCATTCACCCCTCCACTTT.

This clonotype was observed a few times. The chain has TRBV18 and TRBJ1-1, with D maybe TRBD1 (5 bases). Looked up from germline, CDR1 is KGHSH and CDR2 is LQKENI. V shed 0 bases and J shed 1 base, with 6 bases lying between them. This CDR3 region has 14 residues. The CDR3, as DNA: TGTGCCAGCTCACCACCGGGGGGGAACACTGAAGCTTTCTTT. Amino acids: CASSPPGGNTEAFF.